This entry lists 29 T cell receptor beta chains sequenced from one sample in a study of early T cells in non-severe SARS-CoV-2 infection. TCRdb recomputed calls from the 5' RACE reads with MiXCR, one row per CDR3 protein. The sample consists of approximately 47,000 distinct CDR3 sequences, around a tenth of them appearing once. The sample was whole blood, taken at baseline. The receptors derive from an adult who was a healthcare worker with PCR-confirmed SARS-CoV-2 infection or an uninfected control (not recorded which).

V is TRBV11-3 and J is TRBJ2-5, with 11 bases identical to TRBD2. From germline, CDR1 is SGHNT and CDR2 YENEEA. V gave up 4 bases and J gave up 2 bases; unmatched junction bases: 9. The CDR3 contains 17 residues. CDR3 protein: CASSSGSTSGGQETQYF. The DNA for the CDR3 is TGTGCCAGCAGCTCTGGGTCAACTAGCGGGGGACAAGAGACCCAGTACTTC.

This clonotype was recorded many times. The chain combines TRBV15 with TRBJ2-1; D remains unclear. V lost 0 bases to trimming and J lost 3 bases, with 6 bases between them. The germline V gene encodes CDR1 LNHNV and CDR2 YYDKDF (reference sequence). The CDR3 covers 14 residues. In DNA, the CDR3 is TGTGCCACCAGCAGAGAGGGATACTACAATGAGCAGTTCTTC. Protein sequence: CATSREGYYNEQFF.

This clonotype has just a few counts. The chain recombines TRBV20-1 with TRBJ2-4; D may be TRBD2 (6 bases). The CDR3 has 11 amino acids. With 6 bases removed from V and 12 bases from J, the gap between germline ends came to 15 bases. CDR1 DFQATT and CDR2 SNEGSKA come from the germline V gene (reference sequence). CDR3 loop: CSASGPLGQYF. The CDR3 bases are TGCAGTGCAAGCGGGCCCCTGGGTCAGTACTTC.

The gene calls are TRBV30 and TRBJ1-1; unclear D gene. Trimming stripped 0 bases from V and 7 bases from J, with 12 bases between. The CDR3 spans 13 residues. Looked up from germline, CDR1 is GTSNPN and CDR2 is SVGIG (reference sequence). This chain's CDR3 is CAWSVRYLVEAFF. CDR3 nucleotides: TGTGCCTGGAGTGTACGCTACCTAGTTGAAGCTTTCTTT.

This clonotype came up many times. The J gene is TRBJ2-1, the V gene TRBV7-6, with unresolved D. In germline, CDR1 is SGHVS, CDR2 FNYEAQ. The CDR3 is 11 amino acids. Between the trimmed V and J ends, which lost 4 bases and 10 bases, there was a span of 8 bases. In DNA, the CDR3 is TGTGCCAGCAGCTCACTGGGGGAGCAGTTCTTC. Amino acid sequence: CASSSLGEQFF.

The V call is TRBV5-1, the J call TRBJ1-5; 7 bases map to TRBD1. The germline V gene encodes CDR1 SGHRS and CDR2 YFSETQ. Trimming took 2 bases from V and 0 from J; bases not matched to a gene: 5. This CDR3 spans 16 amino acids. Written as DNA, the CDR3 is TGCGCCAGCAGCTTAGGGACAGATAATAGCAATCAGCCCCAGCATTTT. Its translation is CASSLGTDNSNQPQHF.

This clonotype occurred many times. The chain is built from TRBV27 and TRBJ2-3, with a weak D call TRBD1 (6 bases). Trimming shortened V by 5 bases and J by 2 bases, and 11 bases separated the two germline ends. Germline values: CDR1 MNHEY, CDR2 SMNVEV (reference sequence). This CDR3 contains 14 residues. The CDR3 is CASSTTGYTDTQYF. The CDR3 DNA follows: TGTGCCAGCAGTACGACAGGTTACACAGATACGCAGTATTTT.

This clonotype was counted a few times. V usage is TRBV12-3 or TRBV12-4 and J usage is TRBJ2-3, with D hard to call. The CDR3 covers 15 residues. V was clipped by 3 bases and J by 0 bases, with 10 bases between them. CDR3 residues: CASSLGLKSTDTQYF. The CDR3 region has the DNA TGTGCCAGCAGTTTGGGTCTCAAGAGCACAGATACGCAGTATTTT.

The rearrangement uses TRBV13 and TRBJ1-2, with 8 bases that match TRBD1. The V gene's germline CDR1 is PRHDT and CDR2 FYEKMQ (reference sequence). The CDR3 has 16 residues. The V segment lost 5 bases and the J segment 4 bases; nucleotides outside the gene matches: 12. CDR3 region: CASSPDAGGGSYGYTF. CDR3 DNA: TGTGCCAGCAGCCCGGACGCAGGGGGCGGAAGCTATGGCTACACCTTC.

This clonotype was picked up a small number of times. The chain couples TRBV30 to TRBJ1-2; the D gene is possibly TRBD1 (6 bases). Deletions cut 2 bases from V and 4 bases from J, with 14 bases between. Germline V gives CDR1 GTSNPN, CDR2 SVGIG (reference sequence). This CDR3 has 14 amino acids. The CDR3 DNA reads as TGTGCCTGGAGTAATGACGAAGGGGGCTATGGCTACACCTTC. This encodes CAWSNDEGGYGYTF.

This chain connects TRBV7-9 to TRBJ2-5; D possibly corresponds to TRBD1 (6 bases). CDR1 and CDR2 from the germline V gene are SEHNR and FQNEAQ (reference sequence). V lost 5 bases to trimming and J lost 2 bases, with 12 bases between them. The CDR3 consists of 14 residues. CDR3: CASSLGHPQETQYF. In DNA, the CDR3 is TGTGCCAGCAGCCTGGGACACCCACAAGAGACCCAGTACTTC.

There are a few counts of this clonotype. The chain employs TRBV5-1 and TRBJ1-4; D unresolved. The CDR3 totals 15 residues. The ends were cut back, 0 bases at V and 8 bases at J, with 14 bases in the middle. Germline-derived CDR1 and CDR2 are SGHRS and YFSETQ. CDR3 DNA sequence: TGCGCCAGCAGCTTGGACGGCGCGTCGACCGAAAAACTGTTTTTT. Protein sequence: CASSLDGASTEKLFF.

This clonotype was detected many times. The chain carries TRBV6-6 and TRBJ2-7; 16 nucleotides align to TRBD2. Per the germline V gene, CDR1 is MNHNY and CDR2 is SVGAGI (reference sequence). The CDR3 sequence is 17 residues long. After removal of 5 bases from V and 0 bases from J, the junction contained 4 bases not matched to a gene. CDR3 DNA sequence: TGTGCCAGCAGTACCGGGACTAGCGGGGGGGGCTCCTACGAGCAGTACTTC. It yields the protein CASSTGTSGGGSYEQYF.

The CDR3 DNA follows: TGTGCCTTCACAGATACGCAGTATTTT. Amino acid sequence: CAFTDTQYF. V and J are TRBV3-1 and TRBJ2-3; no firm D call. The CDR3 has 9 residues. V gave up 11 bases and J gave up 2 bases, with 2 bases separating them. The germline V gene encodes CDR1 LGHDT and CDR2 YNNKEL (reference sequence).

The V gene is TRBV11-2, the J gene TRBJ2-1; D not resolved. V gave up 2 bases and J gave up 15 bases, with 14 bases separating them. Germline CDR1 is SGHAT and CDR2 is FQNNGV. This CDR3 contains 12 residues. The CDR3 nucleotides read TGTGCCAGCAGCTTAACCAGGTATGAGTGGTTCTTC. It encodes CASSLTRYEWFF.

This clonotype has a handful of counts. This rearrangement joins TRBV29-1 to TRBJ2-3; D is uncertain. V was clipped by 4 bases and J by 0 bases, with 11 bases between them. The V gene's germline CDR1 is SQVTM and CDR2 ANQGSEA. The CDR3 runs 14 residues. The CDR3 protein is CSVASDQSTDTQYF. Here the CDR3 DNA reads TGCAGCGTTGCAAGCGACCAGAGCACAGATACGCAGTATTTT.

This clonotype was detected only a few times. The chain recombines TRBV7-2 with TRBJ1-2; 7 bases align to TRBD1. Trimming removed 1 base from V and 0 bases from J; junction bases left unmatched: 2. The CDR3 is 15 amino acids. CDR1 and CDR2 from the germline V gene are SGHTA and FQGNSA. CDR3 sequence reads: CASSLVGQANYGYTF. The CDR3 DNA sequence: TGTGCCAGCAGCTTAGTAGGACAGGCTAACTATGGCTACACCTTC.

This clonotype was counted a few times. The V call is TRBV5-1, the J call TRBJ2-7; 10 nucleotides align to TRBD1. CDR3 length equals 15 residues. CDR1 and CDR2 from the germline V gene are SGHRS and YFSETQ. After removal of 4 bases from V and 2 bases from J, the junction contained 6 bases not matched to a gene. CDR3 in amino acids: CASSLGQGSTYEQYF. CDR3 coding DNA: TGCGCCAGCAGCCTGGGACAGGGGAGCACCTACGAGCAGTACTTC.

This clonotype was picked up a small number of times. The rearrangement uses TRBV9 and TRBJ2-3; D uncertain. V lost 4 bases and J lost 14, with 20 bases in between. The CDR3 spans 13 residues. CDR1 and CDR2 from the germline V gene are SGDLS and YYNGEE. The CDR3 nucleotides are TGTGCCAGCAGCCCGAGAACGACTCCGGAAAGGTATTTT. As protein: CASSPRTTPERYF.

The genes are TRBV19 and TRBJ2-4; D is perhaps TRBD1 (6 bases). Trimming stripped 5 bases from V and 0 bases from J, with 14 bases between. The CDR3 loop spans 16 amino acids. Germline-derived CDR1 and CDR2 are LNHDA and SQIVND (reference sequence). In nucleotides, the CDR3 is TGTGCCAGTAGTGGGGACACAACATTAGCCAAAAACATTCAGTACTTC. This translates into CASSGDTTLAKNIQYF.

This clonotype was detected many times. J is TRBJ2-1 and V is TRBV6-6, with 8 nucleotides matching TRBD2. The CDR3 has 17 residues. CDR1 and CDR2 from the germline V gene are MNHNY and SVGAGI (reference sequence). After removal of 4 bases from V and 7 bases from J, the junction contained 15 bases not matched to a gene. CDR3 region: CASSLPTSGYPGNEQFF. The CDR3 bases are TGTGCCAGCAGTTTGCCAACTAGCGGATACCCAGGGAATGAGCAGTTCTTC.

In its sample, this clonotype was seen a few times. The rearrangement joins TRBV5-8 to TRBJ2-5; D is unclear. This CDR3 has 16 amino acids. Germline V gene sequence: CDR1 SGHTS, CDR2 YDEGEE. V dropped 0 bases and J dropped 2 bases, with 14 bases sitting between them. CDR3 nucleotides: TGTGCCAGCAGCTTGGGGGTTGACTCCCTGCAAGAGACCCAGTACTTC. It codes for CASSLGVDSLQETQYF.

This sequence joins TRBV7-2 and TRBJ1-6; D unclear. V was trimmed by 1 base and J by 9 bases, leaving 13 bases between them. The length of the CDR3 is 15 residues. Per germline, CDR1 SGHTA and CDR2 FQGNSA. The CDR3 protein is CASSLVLLVGSPLHF. For the CDR3, the DNA is TGTGCCAGCAGCTTAGTATTACTCGTGGGTTCACCCCTCCACTTT.

This clonotype turned up a few times. The V gene is TRBV29-1, the J gene TRBJ2-5; TRBD2 matches at 9 bases. In germline, CDR1 is SQVTM, CDR2 ANQGSEA. Losses at the gene ends were 2 bases for V and 2 bases for J; bases not matched to a gene: 3. The CDR3 loop spans 14 amino acids. The DNA for the CDR3 is TGCAGCGTTGAATACCTAGCGGGACAAGAGACCCAGTACTTC. Its protein is CSVEYLAGQETQYF.

Only a few counts were recorded for this clonotype. The chain employs TRBV9 and TRBJ2-3; 9 bases are a match to TRBD2. The germline CDR1 and CDR2 sequences are SGDLS and YYNGEE. The CDR3 runs 16 residues. Germline trimming cut 0 bases from V and 2 bases from J; bases unmatched to any gene: 4. The CDR3 here is CASSVGTSALTDTQYF. Written as DNA, the CDR3 is TGTGCCAGCAGCGTAGGGACTAGCGCCCTCACAGATACGCAGTATTTT.

The V gene is TRBV10-3, the J gene TRBJ1-1; D unresolved. V was clipped by 4 bases and J by 2 bases, with 8 bases between them. The CDR3 spans 13 residues. CDR1 is ENHRY, CDR2 SYGVKD, per germline. The CDR3 coding sequence is TGTGCCATCAGTGGTGAGAGAAACACTGAAGCTTTCTTT. It codes for CAISGERNTEAFF.

The sample holds a few counts of this clonotype. The chain joins TRBV20-1 to TRBJ2-3, with 7 bases that match TRBD2. This CDR3 has 13 amino acids. CDR1 is DFQATT and CDR2 is SNEGSKA in the germline V gene (reference sequence). The junction had 3 bases not matched to a gene; V was cut back by 3 bases and J by 3 bases. In DNA form, the CDR3 reads TGCAGTGCTAGCCCACTAGCGACAGATACGCAGTATTTT. The encoded protein is CSASPLATDTQYF.

This clonotype has a handful of counts. V gene TRBV9 combines with J gene TRBJ2-3, with D possibly matching TRBD2 (6 bases). The ends were cut back, 3 bases at V and 2 bases at J, with 10 bases in the middle. The CDR3 spans 14 residues. In germline, CDR1 is SGDLS, CDR2 YYNGEE. This CDR3 is CASSAGTHTDTQYF. CDR3 nucleotides: TGTGCCAGCAGCGCCGGGACTCACACAGATACGCAGTATTTT.

This clonotype was recorded many times. The chain joins TRBV2 to TRBJ2-2, with D perhaps matching TRBD2 (5 bases). The CDR3 consists of 14 residues. Germline V gene data show CDR1 as SNHLY and CDR2 as FYNNEI. The V end was cut by 7 bases, the J end by 2 bases, with 11 bases between. CDR3 DNA sequence: TGTGCCAGCATACTAGGACTCAACACCGGGGAGCTGTTTTTT. It yields the protein CASILGLNTGELFF.